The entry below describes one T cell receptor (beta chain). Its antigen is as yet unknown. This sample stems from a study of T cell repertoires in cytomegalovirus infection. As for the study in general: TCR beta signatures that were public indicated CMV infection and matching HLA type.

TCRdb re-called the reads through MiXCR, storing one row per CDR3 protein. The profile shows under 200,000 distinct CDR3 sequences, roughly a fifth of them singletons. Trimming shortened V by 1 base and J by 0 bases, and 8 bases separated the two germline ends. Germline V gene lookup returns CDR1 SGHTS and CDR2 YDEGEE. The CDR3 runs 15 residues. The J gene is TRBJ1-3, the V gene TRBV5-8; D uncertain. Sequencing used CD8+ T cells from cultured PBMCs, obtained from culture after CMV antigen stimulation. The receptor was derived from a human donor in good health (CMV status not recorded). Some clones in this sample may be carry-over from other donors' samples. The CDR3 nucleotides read TGTGCCAGCAGCTTGTCATCGATCTCTGGAAACACCATATATTTT. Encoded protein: CASSLSSISGNTIYF. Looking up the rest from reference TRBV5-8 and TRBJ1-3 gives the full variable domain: EAGVTQSPTHLIKTRGQQATLRCSPISGHTSVYWYQQALGLGLQFLLWYDEGEERNRGNFPPRFSGRQFPNYSSELNVNALELEDSALYLCASSLSSISGNTIYFGEGSWLTVV.